This TCR beta chain was obtained from a study of T cells in localized non-small cell lung cancer. Sequencing used immunoSEQ multiplex PCR; TCRdb keeps in-frame clones, though not all of them. The profile shows tens of thousands of clones, approximately 92% of them singletons. The CDR3 totals 16 residues. Germline CDR1 SGHRS, CDR2 YFSETQ. The V and J ends lost 4 bases and 0 bases, in that order; junction bases with no gene match: 4. In regard to this clone: Its target is not known.

Study-level results: Within adjacent lung there appeared a median approximately 59 of the top 100 tumor clones.

The chain is built from TRBV5-1 and TRBJ2-7; 13 bases line up with TRBD2. The sequencing here drew on peripheral blood, taken before any cancer treatment. The TCR was taken from a female donor aged 60 or older with stage I lung adenocarcinoma. The DNA of the CDR3 is TGCGCCAGCAGCCTGGGACTAGCGGGACCCTCCTACGAGCAGTACTTC. Protein: CASSLGLAGPSYEQYF.